This T cell receptor beta chain was profiled in a study of T cell responses to AZD1222 COVID-19 vaccine. As regards this clone: Its target is not known.

Generated by immunoSEQ multiplex PCR, the TCRdb table keeps only in-frame clones and is missing some. The sample carries 150,000 to 200,000 clones, 85% to 95% recorded once. Findings and caveats of the study: None of the repertoires were sampled until the peak T cell response had passed. Clonal diversity may have been underestimated in mostly white British donors. Rises in breadth and depth of Spike-specific TCRs came after two AZD1222 doses. There were vaccine-associated CD4 TCRs across spike, dominant at 160-218 and 743-854.

The CDR3 is 16 amino acids. The V segment lost 2 bases and the J segment 4 bases; nucleotides outside the gene matches: 6. In germline, CDR1 is GTSNPN, CDR2 SVGIG (reference sequence). The sequencing used peripheral blood, collected 28 days after the second dose of the MenACWY control vaccine. The chain employs TRBV30 and TRBJ1-3; the match to TRBD1 covers 12 bases. The receptor's source is an adult who received the MenACWY meningococcal vaccine as a control. CDR3 bases: TGTGCCTGGAGTCAGGGGACAGGGGGCGACGGAAACACCATATATTTT. This gives the protein CAWSQGTGGDGNTIYF.